The 5 T cell receptor beta chains below were found in one sample sequenced in a study of identical twins. Using its own MiXCR run on the 5' RACE reads, TCRdb lists one record per CDR3 protein. In the table there are roughly 230,000 distinct CDR3 sequences, about 8.3% of which are singletons. These data also formed part of another study, on yellow fever vaccine responses in identical twins.

The sample was CD8+ T cells sorted from blood. These receptor sequences come from a woman aged 18-30 years in good health.

This clonotype was counted a few times. The gene calls are TRBV4-3 and TRBJ2-7; no reliable D call. Germline CDR1 reads LGHNA; CDR2 reads YSLEER. The CDR3 totals 15 residues. With 0 bases removed from V and 3 bases from J, the gap between germline ends came to 12 bases. The CDR3 sequence: CASSQDRQPFYEQYF. DNA of the CDR3: TGCGCCAGCAGCCAAGATCGTCAGCCGTTCTACGAGCAGTACTTC.

This clonotype occurred many times. The genes are TRBV7-9 and TRBJ2-5; 8 positions agree with TRBD1. V trimming: 4 bases; J trimming: 9 bases; junction bases outside the gene matches: 16. The CDR3 is 16 residues long. Germline assignment: CDR1 SEHNR and CDR2 FQNEAQ (reference sequence). CDR3 DNA: TGTGCCAGCAGCTCATACCCGGGACAGGCCGTGGAGGCCCAGTACTTC. Its protein is CASSSYPGQAVEAQYF.

This clonotype appeared a few times. The chain joins TRBV27 to TRBJ2-1, with D unclear. The CDR3 spans 15 residues. Trimming stripped 2 bases from V and 7 bases from J, with 15 bases between. Germline V gene sequence: CDR1 MNHEY, CDR2 SMNVEV (reference sequence). DNA for the CDR3: TGTGCCAGCAGTTTACTCCCTCGTAATGTGAATGAGCAGTTCTTC. Translating it yields CASSLLPRNVNEQFF.

This clonotype was counted ten times or more. The chain is built from TRBV28 and TRBJ1-5, with D hard to call. The CDR3 length is 14 residues. CDR1 MDHEN and CDR2 SYDVKM come from the germline V gene. V lost 2 bases and J 1 base, leaving 6 bases between the germline ends. The CDR3: CASSLERSNQPQHF. CDR3 DNA sequence: TGTGCCAGCAGTTTAGAGAGAAGCAATCAGCCCCAGCATTTT. The whole variable domain, remainder taken from reference TRBV28 and TRBJ1-5, is DVKVTQSSRYLVKRTGEKVFLECVQDMDHENMFWYRQDPGLGLRLIYFSYDVKMKEKGDIPEGYSVSREKKERFSLILESASTNQTSMYLCASSLERSNQPQHFGDGTRLSIL.

In its sample, this clonotype was seen a few times. The genes are TRBV7-9 and TRBJ2-5, with 12 bases matching TRBD2. Germline trimming cut 5 bases from V and 0 bases from J; bases unmatched to any gene: 7. The length of the CDR3 is 17 residues. Per the germline V gene, CDR1 is SEHNR and CDR2 is FQNEAQ (reference sequence). CDR3 amino acids: CASSMVLAGGYQETQYF. The CDR3 region has the DNA TGTGCCAGCAGCATGGTTCTAGCGGGGGGGTACCAAGAGACCCAGTACTTC.